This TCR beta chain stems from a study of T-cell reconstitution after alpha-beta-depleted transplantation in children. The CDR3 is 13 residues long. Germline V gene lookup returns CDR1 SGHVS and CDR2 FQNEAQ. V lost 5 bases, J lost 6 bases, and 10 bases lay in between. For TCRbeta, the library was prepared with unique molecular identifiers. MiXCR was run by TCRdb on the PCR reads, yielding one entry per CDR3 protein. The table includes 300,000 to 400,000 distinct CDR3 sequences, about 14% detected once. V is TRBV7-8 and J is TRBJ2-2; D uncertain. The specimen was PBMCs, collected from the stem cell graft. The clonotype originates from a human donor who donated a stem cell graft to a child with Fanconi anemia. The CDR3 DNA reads TGTGCCAGCAGCCTCAGGTTATCCGGGGAGCTGTTTTTT. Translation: CASSLRLSGELFF.